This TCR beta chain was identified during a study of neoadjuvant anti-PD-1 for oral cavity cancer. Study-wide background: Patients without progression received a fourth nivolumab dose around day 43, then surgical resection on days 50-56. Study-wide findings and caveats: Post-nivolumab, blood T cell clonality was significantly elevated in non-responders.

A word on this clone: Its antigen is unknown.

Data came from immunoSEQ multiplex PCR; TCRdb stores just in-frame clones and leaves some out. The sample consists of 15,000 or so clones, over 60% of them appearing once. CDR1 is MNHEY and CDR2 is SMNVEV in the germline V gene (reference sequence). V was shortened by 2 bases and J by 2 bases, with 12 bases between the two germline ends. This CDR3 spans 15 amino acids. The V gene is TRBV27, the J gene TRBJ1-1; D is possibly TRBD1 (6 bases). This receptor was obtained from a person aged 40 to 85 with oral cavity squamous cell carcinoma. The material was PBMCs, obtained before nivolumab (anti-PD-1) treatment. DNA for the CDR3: TGTGCCAGCAGTTTAGGTGGGACACTAAACACTGAAGCTTTCTTT. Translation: CASSLGGTLNTEAFF.